Listed here are 28 T cell receptor beta chains from one sample, sequenced in a study of T cells after yellow fever vaccination. TCRdb passed the 5' RACE reads through MiXCR, listing each CDR3 protein once. This table has around 360,000 distinct CDR3 sequences, approximately 10% appearing once. Specimen: PBMCs, collected on the day of the first yellow fever vaccination. These receptors were taken from a man aged 18 to 30 who received the YFV17D yellow fever vaccine.

The V call is TRBV20-1, the J call TRBJ2-5; D not resolved. The CDR3 is 14 residues long. Germline V gene data show CDR1 as DFQATT and CDR2 as SNEGSKA (reference sequence). The V end lost 2 bases, the J end lost 3 bases, and 13 bases lay between the germline ends. The CDR3 DNA follows: TGCAGTGCTAGACTCGTGGATGTAGAAGAGACCCAGTACTTC. Amino acid sequence: CSARLVDVEETQYF.

This clonotype was counted ten times or more. The chain employs TRBV5-1 and TRBJ2-3, with 10 positions matching TRBD2. CDR3 length: 17 amino acids. The germline gives CDR1 SGHRS, CDR2 YFSETQ. With V trimmed by 3 bases and J by 2 bases, 9 bases remained unmatched. The CDR3 region is CASSSRFTSGTTDTQYF. The DNA for the CDR3 is TGCGCCAGCAGCTCGCGATTTACTAGCGGGACCACAGATACGCAGTATTTT.

The J gene is TRBJ2-3, the V gene TRBV12-3 or TRBV12-4; D gene uncertain. Trimming took 3 bases from V and 6 from J, leaving 4 bases between them. CDR3 size: 11 residues. CDR3: CASSFWDTQYF. CDR3 DNA: TGTGCCAGCAGTTTCTGGGATACGCAGTATTTT.

This rearrangement joins TRBV7-2 to TRBJ1-6, with 7 bases lining up with TRBD1. Germline V lookup: CDR1 SGHTA, CDR2 FQGNSA. This CDR3 comprises 14 residues. V gave up 2 bases and J gave up 7 bases; unmatched junction bases: 2. The CDR3 sequence is CASSLRTGNSPLHF. CDR3 in DNA: TGTGCCAGCAGCTTAAGGACAGGAAATTCACCCCTCCACTTT. The entire variable domain, with the rest obtained from reference TRBV7-2 and TRBJ1-6, is as follows: GAGVSQSPSNKVTEKGKDVELRCDPISGHTALYWYRQSLGQGLEFLIYFQGNSAPDKSGLPSDRFSAERTGGSVSTLTIQRTQQEDSAVYLCASSLRTGNSPLHFGNGTRLTVT.

This clonotype was recorded at least ten times. J is TRBJ2-5 and V is TRBV6-5, with D unclear. The CDR3 totals 14 residues. Germline CDR1 MNHEY, CDR2 SVGAGI. The V end was cut by 4 bases, the J end by 3 bases, with 12 bases between. CDR3 region: CASSLRTIKETQYF. The CDR3 DNA reads as TGTGCCAGCAGTTTGAGGACGATCAAAGAGACCCAGTACTTC.

This clonotype showed up just a few times. The CDR3 loop is CASSYVSSSGEQYF. In nucleotides, the CDR3 is TGTGCCAGCAGTTACGTCAGCTCCTCGGGCGAGCAGTACTTC. J is TRBJ2-7 and V is TRBV6-5; no clear D. This CDR3 has 14 amino acids. Germline V gene data show CDR1 as MNHEY and CDR2 as SVGAGI. V was clipped by 2 bases and J by 6 bases, with 14 bases between them.

The V call is TRBV6-1, the J call TRBJ1-5; possibly TRBD1 for D (6 bases). Trimming took 9 bases from V and 6 from J, leaving 15 bases between them. The CDR3 spans 13 residues. In germline, CDR1 is MNHNS, CDR2 SASEGT. The CDR3 region has the DNA TGTGCCAGTGGGACACGAAGGGGTCAGCCCCAGCATTTT. It is translated as CASGTRRGQPQHF.

This chain connects TRBV12-5 to TRBJ1-5; no clear D. The CDR3 loop spans 17 amino acids. The germline CDR1 and CDR2 sequences are LGHNT and FRNRAP. V was shortened by 2 bases and J by 4 bases, with 18 bases between the two germline ends. Here the CDR3 reads CASGLSSTSFVNQPQHF. The CDR3 DNA reads TGTGCTAGTGGTTTGTCGTCAACCAGTTTCGTAAATCAGCCCCAGCATTTT. Full variable domain (rest looked up from reference TRBV12-5 and TRBJ1-5): DARVTQTPRHKVTEMGQEVTMRCQPILGHNTVFWYRQTMMQGLELLAYFRNRAPLDDSGMPKDRFSAEMPDATLATLKIQPSEPRDSAVYFCASGLSSTSFVNQPQHFGDGTRLSIL.

This clonotype has ten or more counts. The chain joins TRBV12-3 or TRBV12-4 to TRBJ1-5, with D perhaps TRBD1 (5 bases). The ends were cut back, 6 bases at V and 3 bases at J, with 12 bases in the middle. CDR3 size: 14 residues. This CDR3 reads CASRKGHLNQPQHF. The CDR3 DNA follows: TGTGCCAGCAGGAAAGGACACCTCAATCAGCCCCAGCATTTT.

The J gene is TRBJ2-5, the V gene TRBV5-1; D might be TRBD1 (6 bases). Germline V gives CDR1 SGHRS, CDR2 YFSETQ. CDR3 size: 14 residues. Trimming pared 5 bases from V and 1 base from J, leaving 12 bases between. CDR3 DNA: TGCGCCAGCAGAGGACAGACATCCCAAGAGACCCAGTACTTC. Amino acid sequence: CASRGQTSQETQYF. Full variable domain (rest looked up from reference TRBV5-1 and TRBJ2-5): KAGVTQTPRYLIKTRGQQVTLSCSPISGHRSVSWYQQTPGQGLQFLFEYFSETQRNKGNFPGRFSGRQFSNSRSEMNVSTLELGDSALYLCASRGQTSQETQYFGPGTRLLVL.

The V and J genes are TRBV7-6 and TRBJ1-1, with 8 bases that match TRBD1. Germline V gene lookup returns CDR1 SGHVS and CDR2 FNYEAQ. The CDR3 covers 16 residues. V shed 5 bases and J 1 base; nucleotides not matched to a gene: 9. CDR3 loop: CASSQLLGTGNTEAFF. The CDR3 DNA follows: TGTGCCAGCAGCCAACTTCTCGGGACAGGGAACACTGAAGCTTTCTTT.

This clonotype was detected many times. The chain couples TRBV18 to TRBJ2-7; D is unclear. The CDR3 has 14 residues. Germline loops: CDR1 KGHSH, CDR2 LQKENI. V was shortened by 4 bases and J by 3 bases, with 13 bases between the two germline ends. The chain's CDR3 is CASSLSGPRYEQYV. In nucleotides, the CDR3 is TGTGCCAGCTCACTGTCCGGGCCCCGCTACGAGCAGTACGTC.

In its sample, this clonotype was seen a few times. The chain has TRBV4-2 and TRBJ1-3; 9 bases are a match to TRBD1. Per germline, CDR1 LGHNA and CDR2 YNFKEQ. The CDR3 totals 18 residues. V lost 4 bases, J lost 0 bases, and 10 bases stayed unmatched. As DNA, the CDR3 is TGTGCCAGCAGCCGAAGACTGGGACAGGGAGTCTCTGGAAACACCATATATTTT. It specifies CASSRRLGQGVSGNTIYF.

In this sample, this clonotype turned up many times. The V gene is TRBV9, the J gene TRBJ1-1, with 8 positions matching TRBD1. The CDR3 is made up of 15 amino acids. With V trimmed by 1 base and J by 6 bases, 8 bases remained unmatched. Germline V gene data show CDR1 as SGDLS and CDR2 as YYNGEE. The CDR3 nucleotides are TGTGCCAGCAGCGTACCGACAGGGGATGTCGCTGAAGCTTTCTTT. This codes for CASSVPTGDVAEAFF.

The rearrangement links TRBV6-5 to TRBJ1-2; 10 positions match TRBD1. Per the germline V gene, CDR1 is MNHEY and CDR2 is SVGAGI. The junction had 5 bases not matched to a gene; V was cut back by 3 bases and J by 4 bases. This CDR3 comprises 15 residues. The CDR3 is CASSYAGQGRYGYTF. DNA for the CDR3: TGTGCCAGCAGTTATGCGGGACAGGGGCGCTATGGCTACACCTTC.

This rearrangement joins TRBV20-1 to TRBJ2-1, with 7 bases aligning to TRBD2. Trimming at V came to 5 bases and at J to 6 bases, leaving 10 bases not matched to a gene. Germline CDR1 is DFQATT and CDR2 is SNEGSKA (reference sequence). The CDR3 spans 14 residues. The chain's CDR3 is CSADRDYPPNEQFF. In DNA form, the CDR3 reads TGCAGTGCTGACCGGGACTACCCCCCCAATGAGCAGTTCTTC.

The CDR3 sequence is CASSQRSTGTGSYEQYF. The CDR3, as DNA: TGTGCCAGCAGCCAAAGGTCAACCGGGACAGGGTCCTACGAGCAGTACTTC. This chain joins TRBV3-1 and TRBJ2-7; 9 bases fit TRBD1. With V trimmed by 2 bases and J by 1 base, 9 bases remained unmatched. Per germline, CDR1 LGHDT and CDR2 YNNKEL (reference sequence). The CDR3 totals 17 residues.

There are a few counts of this clonotype. CDR3 nucleotides: TGCGCCAGCAGCCACCCTCCTAGCGGGGAACAAGAGACCCAGTACTTC. Amino acids: CASSHPPSGEQETQYF. This chain links TRBV4-1 with TRBJ2-5, with 9 positions matching TRBD2. This CDR3 spans 16 amino acids. V shed 3 bases, J shed 2 bases, and the junction held 7 bases outside the gene matches. Germline V lookup: CDR1 MGHRA, CDR2 YSYEKL.

This clonotype appeared a few times. CDR3 DNA: TGCAGCGTTGGAAGGGACAGGGCCACCGGGGAGCTGTTTTTT. It yields the protein CSVGRDRATGELFF. The gene calls are TRBV29-1 and TRBJ2-2, with 9 bases aligning to TRBD1. Germline CDR1 reads SQVTM; CDR2 reads ANQGSEA. The CDR3 sequence is 14 residues long. The trim removed 4 bases at V and 4 bases at J, leaving 4 bases unmatched.

The chain couples TRBV7-9 to TRBJ2-5; tentative D call: TRBD2 (6 bases). Germline V gene lookup returns CDR1 SEHNR and CDR2 FQNEAQ (reference sequence). Trimming removed 7 bases at V and 4 bases at J, with 13 bases between. The CDR3 contains 13 residues. CDR3 sequence reads: CASTGGARETQYF. DNA of the CDR3: TGTGCCAGCACCGGAGGGGCGCGAGAGACCCAGTACTTC.

The rearrangement joins TRBV18 to TRBJ1-3; D gene uncertain. The CDR3 is 14 residues long. Per the germline V gene, CDR1 is KGHSH and CDR2 is LQKENI. V was pared by 5 bases and J by 2 bases, with 10 bases between. The CDR3, as DNA: TGTGCCAGCTCAAAGTCCGCGGCTGGAAACACCATATATTTT. Amino acid sequence: CASSKSAAGNTIYF.

The genes are TRBV4-1 and TRBJ1-2; no definite D call. The V end lost 1 base, the J end lost 4 bases, and 10 bases lay between the germline ends. The CDR3 extends over 14 amino acids. Germline CDR1 MGHRA, CDR2 YSYEKL. The CDR3 coding sequence is TGCGCCAGCAGCCAAGGTACCTGGGGCTATGGCTACACCTTC. Its protein product is CASSQGTWGYGYTF.

This clonotype was observed a few times. This rearrangement joins TRBV5-1 to TRBJ1-1; weak D call: TRBD1 (5 bases). CDR3 size: 19 residues. The V gene's germline CDR1 is SGHRS and CDR2 YFSETQ. The V end was cut by 0 bases, the J end by 5 bases, with 26 bases between. This CDR3 reads CASSLVPLQGIAFLTEAFF. The CDR3 DNA reads as TGCGCCAGCAGCTTGGTCCCTCTGCAGGGTATAGCTTTTCTAACTGAAGCTTTCTTT.

This clonotype turned up a few times. The gene calls are TRBV7-2 and TRBJ2-7, with 7 bases that match TRBD2. CDR1 and CDR2 from the germline V gene are SGHTA and FQGNSA. This CDR3 has 14 residues. J was trimmed by 5 bases and V by 1 base; bases with no gene match: 5. For the CDR3, the DNA is TGTGCCAGCAGCTTAGAGCGGGGCAGGAACGAGCAGTACGTC. This encodes CASSLERGRNEQYV.

V gene TRBV12-3 or TRBV12-4 combines with J gene TRBJ2-7; unclear D gene. CDR3 length: 13 amino acids. Trimming took 3 bases from V and 2 from J, leaving 8 bases between them. The CDR3, as DNA: TGTGCCAGCAGTTTCGGCCAGGCCTACGAGCAGTACTTC. It specifies CASSFGQAYEQYF.

The chain uses TRBV7-9 and TRBJ2-7; TRBD1 matches 12 bases. The germline gives CDR1 SEHNR, CDR2 FQNEAQ (reference sequence). The CDR3 loop spans 14 amino acids. Germline trimming cut 5 bases from V and 6 bases from J; bases unmatched to any gene: 5. CDR3 protein: CASSPRDRGLEQYV. CDR3 nucleotide sequence: TGTGCCAGCAGCCCAAGGGACAGGGGGCTCGAGCAGTACGTC.

This clonotype appeared a few times. CDR3 sequence reads: CASSLLGGPSYEQYF. Here the CDR3 DNA reads TGTGCCAGCAGCCTACTAGGGGGGCCTTCCTACGAGCAGTACTTC. The chain links TRBV7-3 to TRBJ2-7; D tentatively reads TRBD1 or TRBD2 (6 bases each). The CDR3 sequence is 15 residues long. Germline V gene sequence: CDR1 SGHTA, CDR2 FQGTGA. With 5 bases removed from V and 1 base from J, the gap between germline ends came to 15 bases.

The chain has TRBV12-3 or TRBV12-4 and TRBJ1-2; 9 nucleotides agree with TRBD1. V dropped 3 bases and J dropped 6; count of bases not matched to a gene: 2. The CDR3 extends over 13 amino acids. CDR3 in DNA: TGTGCCAGCAGTTTTGGACAGGGGAATGGCTACACCTTC. Its translation: CASSFGQGNGYTF.